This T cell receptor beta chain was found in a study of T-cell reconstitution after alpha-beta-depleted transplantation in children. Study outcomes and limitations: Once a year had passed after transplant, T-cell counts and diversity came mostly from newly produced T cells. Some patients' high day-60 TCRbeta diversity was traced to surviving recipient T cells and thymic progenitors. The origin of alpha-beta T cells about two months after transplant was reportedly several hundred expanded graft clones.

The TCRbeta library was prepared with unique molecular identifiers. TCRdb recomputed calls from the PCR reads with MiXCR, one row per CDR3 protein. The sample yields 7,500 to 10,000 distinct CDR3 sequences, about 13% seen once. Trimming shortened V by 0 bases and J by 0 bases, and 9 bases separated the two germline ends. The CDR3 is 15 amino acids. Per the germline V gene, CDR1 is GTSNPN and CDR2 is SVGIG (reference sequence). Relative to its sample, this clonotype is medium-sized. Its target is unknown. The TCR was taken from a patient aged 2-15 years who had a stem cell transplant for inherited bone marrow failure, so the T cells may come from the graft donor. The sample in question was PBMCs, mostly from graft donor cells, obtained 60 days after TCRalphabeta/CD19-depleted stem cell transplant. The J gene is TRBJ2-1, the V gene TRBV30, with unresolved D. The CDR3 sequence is CAWSVRAVSYNEQFF. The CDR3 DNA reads TGTGCCTGGAGTGTACGTGCGGTCTCCTACAATGAGCAGTTCTTC.